The next 7 T cell receptor beta chains were all read from a single sample in a study of T-cell memory formation after mild COVID-19. TCRdb independently ran MiXCR on the 5' RACE reads; one entry per CDR3 protein. The repertoire consists of about 340,000 distinct CDR3 sequences, with under 25% occurring once and the leading ten covering roughly a fifth. Sample: PBMCs or a T cell subset sorted from them (not recorded which). Receptors were obtained from a man younger than 35 who had mild COVID-19 (a few samples of this study predate the infection). Cell type and time point are not known.

Many counts were recorded for this clonotype. The chain links TRBV18 to TRBJ2-7, with D perhaps TRBD1 (6 bases). V was pared by 4 bases and J by 2 bases, with 12 bases between. The CDR3 length is 14 residues. Germline V gives CDR1 KGHSH, CDR2 LQKENI. In DNA, the CDR3 is TGTGCCAGCTCACAAGGCCGGGACACCTACGAGCAGTACTTC. Translating gives CASSQGRDTYEQYF. Combining the CDR3 with reference TRBV18 and TRBJ2-7 gives the whole variable domain NAGVMQNPRHLVRRRGQEARLRCSPMKGHSHVYWYRQLPEEGLKFMVYLQKENIIDESGMPKERFSAEFPKEGPSILRIQQVVRGDSAAYFCASSQGRDTYEQYFGPGTRLTVT.

The chain combines TRBV10-3 with TRBJ1-5; D may be TRBD1 (6 bases). The germline CDR1 and CDR2 sequences are ENHRY and SYGVKD. V was trimmed by 0 bases and J by 2 bases, leaving 11 bases between them. The CDR3 extends over 16 amino acids. CDR3 coding DNA: TGTGCCATCAGTGAGTCTGGGGGGCGCGGCAATCAGCCCCAGCATTTT. Its translation is CAISESGGRGNQPQHF.

This clonotype was observed a handful of times. The V and J genes are TRBV9 and TRBJ2-5; 15 nucleotides agree with TRBD2. Germline V gene data show CDR1 as SGDLS and CDR2 as YYNGEE. The CDR3 spans 17 residues. V was pared by 0 bases and J by 5 bases, with 5 bases of the junction left unmatched. CDR3 coding DNA: TGTGCCAGCAGCGTAGGAGGACTAGCGGGGGGGCTGGAGACCCAGTACTTC. Its translation: CASSVGGLAGGLETQYF.

This clonotype was counted between two and nine times. The chain is built from TRBV6-6 and TRBJ2-7; no definite D call. Germline V gene lookup returns CDR1 MNHNY and CDR2 SVGAGI (reference sequence). With 0 bases removed from V and 0 bases from J, the gap between germline ends came to 6 bases. The CDR3 extends over 14 amino acids. This CDR3 reads CASSYSASSYEQYV. CDR3 in DNA: TGTGCCAGCAGTTACTCGGCGAGCTCCTACGAGCAGTACGTC.

In the case of this clonotype: This could be a read error, since a much larger clone is one nucleotide away. This rearrangement joins TRBV12-3 or TRBV12-4 to TRBJ2-6; 8 bases agree with TRBD1. The CDR3 totals 22 residues. The V gene end was trimmed by 4 bases and the J gene end by 1 base; junction bases not matched to a gene: 21. The CDR3 spells CASSSGPGQALSGDSGANVLTF. In DNA, the CDR3 is TGTGCCAGCAGTTCGGGCCCGGGACAGGCTCTATCGGGTGATTCTGGGGCCAACGTCCTGACTTTC.

This clonotype was detected a few times. The chain couples TRBV7-9 to TRBJ2-7; D is unclear. V was pared by 0 bases and J by 5 bases, with 8 bases between. The CDR3 length is 13 residues. Germline loops: CDR1 SEHNR, CDR2 FQNEAQ (reference sequence). CDR3 protein: CASSLASTHEQYV. The DNA for the CDR3 is TGTGCCAGCAGCTTAGCATCCACCCACGAGCAGTACGTC.

Only a few counts were recorded for this clonotype. The chain combines TRBV27 with TRBJ2-7, with D perhaps TRBD1 (6 bases). From germline, CDR1 is MNHEY and CDR2 SMNVEV (reference sequence). The CDR3 is made up of 16 amino acids. Trimming took off 0 bases at V and 4 bases at J, with 16 bases between the two ends. CDR3 in DNA: TGTGCCAGCAGTTTATCGGCGACAGGATGGGGGTACGAGCAGTACTTC. Its protein product is CASSLSATGWGYEQYF.